The rows below give T cell receptor beta chains drawn from one sample of a study of blood T cell repertoires in COVID-19. The table came from immunoSEQ multiplex PCR; TCRdb's copy has only in-frame clones and leaves some out. The data contain fewer than 250,000 clones, 80% to 90% of them singletons. Sequenced input: PBMCs or T cells enriched from blood (not recorded which). Receptor source: a woman in her 30s who had been exposed to COVID-19. The CDR3 runs from the conserved cysteine through the conserved F or W. The D gene is left open where the match is weak. Size values are once, few and many counts, or a class for expanded clones, and some rows have none.

TRBV30	TRBJ1-5	-	-	TGTGCCTGGAGGCAACGGGGGGATCAGCCCCAGCATTTT	CAWRQRGDQPQHF
TRBV28	TRBJ2-1	-	TRBD2	TGTGCCAGCAGCACCCGAACCGGGACTAGCGAGCACAATGAGCAGTTCTTC	CASSTRTGTSEHNEQFF
TRBV28	TRBJ1-5	-	-	TGTGCCAGCAGTTTCCTCCTTGGGGCAACCGGGGGTCAGCCCCAGCATTTT	CASSFLLGATGGQPQHF
TRBV5-1	TRBJ2-1	-	TRBD1	TGCGCCAGCAGCGACCGAGGGACAGGGGGCAATGAGCAGTTCTTC	CASSDRGTGGNEQFF
TRBV7-9	TRBJ2-7	-	-	TGTGCCAGCAGCTTAGTACATTACGAGCAGTACTTC	CASSLVHYEQYF
TRBV5-1	TRBJ2-7	-	TRBD2	TGCGCCAGCAGCTTGGCTCTGCGGGAGGACTACGAGCAGTACTTC	CASSLALREDYEQYF
TRBV5-4	TRBJ2-1	-	-	TGTGCCAGCAGCCCATTGATAGACTTCGGTAATGAGCAGTTCTTC	CASSPLIDFGNEQFF
TRBV19	TRBJ1-5	-	-	TGTGCCAGTAGTGCGGTATTAGGAGGGGCCGATCAGCCCCAGCATTTT	CASSAVLGGADQPQHF
TRBV2	TRBJ1-2	once	-	TGTGCCAGCAGTGGCAGGAGGCTGAACTATGGCTACACCTTC	CASSGRRLNYGYTF
TRBV4-1	TRBJ1-3	once	-	TGCGCCAGCAGCCAAACGTTTTCGGTACGCTCTGGAAACACCATATATTTT	CASSQTFSVRSGNTIYF
TRBV5-1	TRBJ2-7	-	TRBD1	TGCGCCAGCAGCTTGGGGGGACAGTTCCCCTACGAGCAGTACTTC	CASSLGGQFPYEQYF
TRBV25-1	TRBJ1-6	-	-	TGTGCCAGCAGTGAATTTATCAATTCACCCCTCCACTTT	CASSEFINSPLHF
TRBV3-1/TRBV3-2	TRBJ1-2	once	TRBD1	TGTGCCAGCAGCCAGGGGACAGGGGGCCTCGCGAGTTTGGACTATGGCTACACCTTC	CASSQGTGGLASLDYGYTF
TRBV7-9	TRBJ1-2	-	TRBD1	TGTGCCAGCAGCCCAATACCCGGACAGGGGACCTATGGCTACACCTTC	CASSPIPGQGTYGYTF
TRBV27	TRBJ2-1	-	-	TGTGCCAGCAGTTGGGCCTCTCCATCACCCTTCAATGAGCAGTTCTTC	CASSWASPSPFNEQFF
TRBV19	TRBJ1-1	once	TRBD1	TGTGCCAGTAGAGCACAGGGGTGGACCACTGAAGCTTTCTTT	CASRAQGWTTEAFF
TRBV4-2	TRBJ1-2	-	TRBD1	TGTGCCAGCAGCCAAGAACCCACAGGGGGCACGCACTATGGCTACACCTTC	CASSQEPTGGTHYGYTF
TRBV30	TRBJ1-1	-	TRBD1	TGTGCCTGGAGTCTCAGACAGGGCTCGGTCTCGTTCTTT	CAWSLRQGSVSFF
TRBV25-1	TRBJ2-7	once	-	TGTGCCAGCAGTGAACCCGGGTCATTCTCCTACGAGCAGTACTTC	CASSEPGSFSYEQYF
TRBV28	TRBJ1-1	-	-	TGTGCCAGCAGTTTACAAAACACTGAAGCTTTCTTT	CASSLQNTEAFF
TRBV11-2	TRBJ2-1	-	TRBD2	TGTGCCAGCAGCTCACTGGATGTCCTAGCGGGATGGAGTGAGCAGTTCTTC	CASSSLDVLAGWSEQFF
TRBV9	TRBJ2-1	-	-	TGTGCCAGCAGCGTTTCGTACGGAAAGGGGTATGAGCAGTTCTTC	CASSVSYGKGYEQFF
TRBV10-3	TRBJ1-1	-	-	TGTGCCATCGGGACTGGACACACGAACACTGAAGCTTTCTTT	CAIGTGHTNTEAFF
TRBV19	TRBJ1-2	-	TRBD1	TGTGCCAGTAGTATAGCGACAGGGCGAGGCTACACCTTC	CASSIATGRGYTF
TRBV2	TRBJ2-3	-	TRBD2	TGTGCCAGCAGTGGACTAGCGGGAGGTTTAGATACGCAGTATTTT	CASSGLAGGLDTQYF
TRBV9	TRBJ1-2	-	-	TGTGCCAGCAGCGTAGCCCAGGGGCCGACCTATGGCTACACCTTC	CASSVAQGPTYGYTF
TRBV10-1	TRBJ1-3	-	-	TGCGCCAGCCAAAGCTCGGGGGCTGGAAACACCATATATTTT	CASQSSGAGNTIYF
TRBV4-1	TRBJ1-5	-	-	TGCGCCAGCACCTTGCGGGCAGGTGATCAGCCCCAGCATTTT	CASTLRAGDQPQHF
TRBV7-9	TRBJ2-2	-	-	TGTGCCAGCAGATCAGACCAGGCCCTCACCGGGGAGCTGTTTTTT	CASRSDQALTGELFF
TRBV30	TRBJ2-5	-	TRBD2	TGTGCCTGGAACGTAGCGGGAGGTGAGACCCAGTACTTC	CAWNVAGGETQYF
TRBV6-5	TRBJ1-1	once	-	TGTGCCAGCGCTTGGAGGTTGAACACTGAAGCTTTCTTT	CASAWRLNTEAFF
TRBV5-1	TRBJ2-1	once	TRBD2	TGCGCCAGCAGCTTGGTGGCTAGCGGGATCTCCTACAATGAGCAGTTCTTC	CASSLVASGISYNEQFF
TRBV25-1	TRBJ2-2	-	TRBD2	TGTGCCAGCAGTAAAACTAGCGGGAGGGCCATGGCCGGGGAGCTGTTTTTT	CASSKTSGRAMAGELFF
TRBV6-5	TRBJ1-2	-	-	TGTGCCAGCAGTCGGCCAGGGGCGAACTATGGCTACACCTTC	CASSRPGANYGYTF
TRBV13	TRBJ1-3	-	-	TGTGCCAGCAGCTTAGGGCAGGGAGGTGGAAACACCATATATTTT	CASSLGQGGGNTIYF
TRBV4-1	TRBJ1-1	-	TRBD1	TGCGCCAGCAGCGACAGGGGAACTGAAGCTTTCTTT	CASSDRGTEAFF
TRBV5-4	TRBJ1-1	-	TRBD1	TGTGCCAGCAGCTCGGCCCACAGGGGGTACACTGAAGCTTTCTTT	CASSSAHRGYTEAFF
TRBV7-3	TRBJ1-2	-	TRBD1	TGTGCCAGCAGCCCTGGAGGACAGGGGGAAGGCTACACCTTC	CASSPGGQGEGYTF
TRBV13	TRBJ2-7	-	TRBD2	TGTGCCAGCAGCCCGCGGGAGGGCGGGTCCTACGAGCAGTACTTC	CASSPREGGSYEQYF
TRBV7-9	TRBJ1-5	-	TRBD1	TGTGCCAGCAGCCCCGACAGGGATGGGAGAAATCAGCCCCAGCATTTT	CASSPDRDGRNQPQHF
TRBV5-1	TRBJ2-1	-	-	TGCGCCAGCAGCTTGGTAGGGGGTGAAGCCAATGAGCAGTTCTTC	CASSLVGGEANEQFF
TRBV20-1	TRBJ2-1	-	-	TGCAGTGGCGGTGTATTGAATGAGCAGTTCTTC	CSGGVLNEQFF